This TCR beta chain came from a study of cytomegalovirus exposure and HLA in healthy donors (dated by TCRdb to 2016 to 2017). Study-wide context: An earlier analysis of roughly 570 of the donors reported 276 Gb of sequence data and 95 million to 120 million unique TCR beta sequences obtained from around 170 million T cells. An early release covering about 600 HLA-typed donors comprised about 310 gigabases of sequencing data and approximately 85 million unique TCR sequences. The number of donors typed differed by locus, with roughly 629-640 for A, B, C, DRB1 and DQB1, approximately 500 for DQA1, approximately 580 for DPA1, and approximately 470 for DPB1. Among around 400 genotyped donors of the cohort, an average of about 240,000 unique TCR beta nucleotide sequences was sequenced per donor, of which about 20% were non-productive. Roughly five DR-DQ haplotypes were handled as single units for association and clustering because linkage in the cohort was strong. Every discovery cohort repertoire had been produced on one sequencing platform. Rather than drawing on any new phenotypic data, the later analysis identified candidate immune exposures from TCR beta sequences and the way those sequences occurred across donors. In a later analysis, previously published TCR beta repertoires from several hundred donors were re-analyzed and high-resolution HLA genotyping was added so that TCR occurrence patterns could be studied. To decide whether each TCR beta V gene segment behaved as functional or pseudogenic, an earlier analysis of nearly 600 of the donors relied on high-throughput TCR beta sequencing. HLA typing covered class I and class II loci at four-digit resolution. Donor age, sex, ethnicity and CMV serostatus were collected together with the repertoire data. The study used immunosequencing to profile the T cell repertoires of approximately 650 subjects and linked those repertoires to cytomegalovirus serostatus. The study aimed to test whether cataloging public T cell receptors could reveal signatures of past pathogen exposure. The study combined high-throughput TCR immunosequencing, statistical association of individual TCRs with disease status, and machine learning to predict cytomegalovirus infection status. A separate validation cohort of approximately 130 different subjects was used in addition to the roughly 720-subject first cohort. Genome-wide SNP genotypes for about 55% of the roughly 670 donors were used in a later genetic analysis, which treated that subset as a discovery cohort. The genetic ancestry cluster associated with self-reported Caucasian donors included 81% of the approximately 430 genotyped donors.

Results the study describes overall, beyond this receptor: The presence/absence analyses assumed that sequencing depth was roughly uniform across donors, and that assumption may not be true. Most CMV-associated TCR beta chains appeared to be HLA-restricted in a later analysis, and the HLA associations seemed to be driven largely by CMV exposure. A further reported finding was that TCR beta sequences accurately predicted the HLA-A and HLA-B alleles for most subjects in the first cohort. A group of highly shared sequence variants was considered likely to be a technical artifact of the sequencing pipeline. In a later analysis, the rate of TCR association differed among HLA loci, with DRB1 alleles having the most associated TCRs and HLA-C alleles having the fewest. In vitro tests confirmed that a few of the cytomegalovirus-associated TCR beta chains recognize cytomegalovirus antigens. In a later analysis, over 15,000 TCR beta sequences were associated with specific HLA alleles at a false discovery rate of 0.05. Correlated functional status among segregating V segments might reflect linkage disequilibrium, but an unknown experimental factor could not be ruled out. The study gave a list of roughly 150 TCR beta chains associated with cytomegalovirus. Broadly in line with IMGT annotations, most TCR beta V segments showed up in productive rearrangements about 87% or about 30% of the time in an earlier analysis of approximately 640 of the donors. HLA typing was unavailable for some donors at each locus, so association tests used only the typed subset. While some public TCRs were present in many individuals, most TCR sequences turned up only very rarely across donors. In this cohort, only TCR beta chains were sequenced, and detectable features were limited by the absence of alpha or paired-chain data. The classifier was reported to diagnose cytomegalovirus status with high specificity and sensitivity in both the original cohort and the validation cohort. The earlier analysis of almost 600 of the donors excluded around 17 rarely observed V segments, including chromosome 9 orphons, because counts were too low. In a later genetic analysis, a missense DCLRE1C variant was associated with V-gene and J-gene trimming of TCR beta chains, and the association was replicated in an independent cohort. In a later analysis, HLA-associated TCR beta chains showed more clonal expansion and lower generation probabilities than non-associated chains that were equally common. The authors suggested that the approach could potentially be generalized to other disease states and immunological phenotypes. The only immune exposure information available for the cohort was CMV serostatus. Because the 87-base-pair reads could not distinguish some IMGT-functional V segments, including TRBV6-2 and TRBV6-3, those segments were excluded. Strong co-occurrence of HLA alleles, especially DR and DQ, made assigning TCR associations to individual alleles difficult. In a later genetic analysis, fewer N-insertions in productive TCRs were reported among donors in an Asian-associated ancestry cluster than the 666-donor mean. A later analysis reported that several top co-occurrence clusters appeared linked to parvovirus B19, influenza, CMV and Epstein-Barr virus.

Receptors were amplified or captured by the immunoSEQ multiplex PCR assay. For the multiplex PCR, a mixture combining 60 forward primers for TCR Vbeta segments and 13 reverse primers for TCR Jbeta segments was used. Amplification of the CDR3 region of rearranged TCR beta genes was performed with a multiplex PCR assay on genomic DNA. The amplified TCR beta libraries were sequenced on the Illumina HiSeq System as 87-base-pair reads. Concerning the study's data processing: A later analysis tallied some 79 million unique TCR beta chains across the 700 or so repertoires, and about 12 million of those chains were shared by two or more donors. To remove PCR and sequencing errors, raw reads were error-corrected and collapsed into unique sequences using a nearest-neighbor algorithm that merged closely related sequences. To assign V, D and J gene segments, CDR3 sequences were aligned to IMGT reference sequences. Each retained sequence needed at least a six-nucleotide match to both a V gene segment and a J gene segment. Rearrangements were classified as productive when the CDR3 lacked stop codons and remained in frame with V and J, and all other rearrangements were classified as non-productive. CDR3 was defined by IMGT convention, running from the second conserved V-encoded cysteine to the conserved J-encoded phenylalanine. Sequences without an unambiguous match to a single V gene segment were excluded from the earlier analysis of 450 to 750 of the donors. An earlier analysis of around 600 of the donors classified V segments as functional when productive rearrangements were above 56.7% and as segregating when the standard deviation between donors was above 5%. A statistical classification framework was developed to diagnose cytomegalovirus status using the catalog of TCR beta chain sequences. In a later analysis, TCR nucleotide sequences were compared against IMGT/GENE-DB human TR gene sequences so that V and J genes could be assigned. Using the TCRdist pipeline, a later analysis assigned CDR3 sequences along with most-parsimonious VDJ recombination scenarios. In a later analysis, each TCR beta chain was defined by its CDR3 amino acid sequence together with its V-gene family, and reads without a unique V-gene family were excluded. As a way to deal with suspected cross-contamination and a sequencing artifact, a later analysis dropped hundreds of nucleotide sequences that were highly shared and had low generation probability. In a later analysis, a clonal expansion index for each public chain was calculated from normalized within-repertoire ranks of inferred template counts. In a later analysis, generation probabilities were computed with a VDJ recombination model fitted to out-of-frame rearrangements, and the resulting probabilities were checked against IGoR. A later analysis scored TCR-TCR, TCR-HLA and TCR-CMV co-occurrence with hypergeometric tests, applying a repertoire-size bias correction to TCR pairs. In a later analysis, false discovery rates were estimated by permuting HLA or CMV assignments 20 times. In a later analysis, co-occurring TCRs were grouped using DBSCAN, and TCRdist sequence similarity was added for clustering within HLA-allele-positive subsets. For co-occurrence clustering, repertoires with fewer than 30,000 or more than 120,000 public chains were excluded, along with roughly five repertoires with anomalous nucleotide sharing. The source is immuneACCESS, and TCRdb retained only in-frame sequences with V and J called. Part of the clones is not carried over; for the studies checked, unresolved V genes explain less than half of this, and the remainder is unexplained. The DNA gave D and trimming, while V, J and clone size come from that table. The sample table holds some 210,000 clones, of which 77% were seen once. 2% to 2.5% of the sample belongs to the ten largest clones.

On this clone: Its antigen specificity is not known. No base quality values were provided; no much bigger clone lies one nucleotide off.

The germline V gene provides CDR1 SGHRS and CDR2 YFSETQ. V drops 4 bases and J drops 3 bases, leaving 10 bases in between. Inclusive of the bounding cysteine and phenylalanine, the CDR3 is 14 residues long. Just the 42-base CDR3 DNA is kept, in frame starting at base 1. The cohort consisted of 650 to 850 healthy bone marrow donors. At the time of sampling, every cohort member was nominally healthy, though immune exposures that went unrecorded were likely present. The donor tested CMV seropositive and was one of the 289 seropositive cohort members. Each donor provided a peripheral blood sample, and peripheral blood mononuclear cells were used for TCR beta sequencing. Genomic DNA extraction from the blood cell samples was performed with the Qiagen DNeasy Blood Extraction Kit.

The sequence was obtained from a woman under 40 in good health and CMV-seropositive. The V and J genes are TRBV5-1 and TRBJ1-4; the best D guess is TRBD1, with 5 bases matching. The source material was PBMCs. The CDR3 loop reads CASSPRGANEKLFF. In nucleotides, the sequence is TGCGCCAGCAGCCCAAGGGGTGCTAATGAAAAACTGTTTTTT.